This TCR beta chain was recovered during a study of cytomegalovirus exposure and HLA in healthy donors. The sample holds a few counts of this clone. CDR1 and CDR2 from the germline V gene are SGHTA and FQGNSA. Trimming shortened V by 5 bases and J by 0 bases, and 17 bases separated the two germline ends. The CDR3 has 16 amino acids. The PCR was carried out with 60 Vbeta primers and 13 Jbeta primers. The table came from immunoSEQ multiplex PCR; TCRdb's copy has only in-frame clones and leaves some out. The table shows approximately 160,000 clones, with roughly 80% occurring only once. Sequencing used PBMCs. The TCR comes from a man aged 18 to 30 in good health and CMV-seropositive. The chain combines TRBV7-2 with TRBJ2-7, with a weak D call TRBD1 (6 bases). CDR3 in DNA: TGTGCCAGCAGCCCCAATCTAGTGGGGGCCTCCTACGAGCAGTACTTC. Its translation is CASSPNLVGASYEQYF.